These T cell receptor beta chains were read from a single sample in a study of blood T cell repertoires in COVID-19. Some clones are missing from TCRdb's copy, which holds only in-frame ones; the method was immunoSEQ multiplex PCR. The sample contains roughly 150,000 clones, roughly 71% of which appear only once. Sample: peripheral blood. The receptors originated from a woman of 80 years or more with acute or convalescent COVID-19. Each CDR3 is given with its conserved first and last residue. D genes are given only for firm matches. Clone size, where shown, is once, few, many, or a class for clones that have expanded.

size: NA; D: TRBD1; J: TRBJ2-2; V: TRBV11-1; CDR3: CASSFAGGINTGELFF; DNA: TGTGCCAGCAGCTTCGCAGGGGGCATTAACACCGGGGAGCTGTTTTTT
size: NA; D: NA; J: TRBJ1-1; V: TRBV18; CDR3: CASSPEGVMNTEAFF; DNA: TGTGCCAGCTCACCGGAGGGTGTTATGAACACTGAAGCTTTCTTT
size: NA; D: NA; J: TRBJ1-6; V: TRBV7-2; CDR3: CASSSTLEGALHF; DNA: TGTGCCAGCAGCTCGACCCTAGAGGGAGCCCTCCACTTT
size: NA; D: TRBD2; J: TRBJ2-3; V: TRBV2; CDR3: CASSEGLAGGHTQYF; DNA: TGTGCCAGCAGTGAAGGACTAGCGGGGGGTCATACGCAGTATTTT
size: few; D: TRBD1; J: TRBJ2-5; V: TRBV27; CDR3: CASSPRGPLGQGGETQYF; DNA: TGTGCCAGCAGTCCAAGGGGCCCCTTGGGACAGGGTGGAGAGACCCAGTACTTC
size: few; D: NA; J: TRBJ2-2; V: TRBV7-2; CDR3: CASSLLANTGELFF; DNA: TGTGCCAGCAGCTTACTCGCGAACACCGGGGAGCTGTTTTTT
size: NA; D: NA; J: TRBJ1-1; V: TRBV6-1; CDR3: CASSERQPATEAFF; DNA: TGTGCCAGCAGTGAAAGACAGCCGGCCACTGAAGCTTTCTTT
size: NA; D: TRBD1; J: TRBJ1-2; V: TRBV5-5; CDR3: CASSLGQGSFVYGYTF; DNA: TGTGCCAGCAGCTTGGGACAGGGGAGTTTCGTCTATGGCTACACCTTC
size: NA; D: NA; J: TRBJ2-3; V: TRBV4-2; CDR3: CASSQDSGDGSTDTQYF; DNA: TGTGCCAGCAGCCAAGATTCCGGGGATGGGAGCACAGATACGCAGTATTTT
size: NA; D: TRBD2; J: TRBJ2-4; V: TRBV27; CDR3: CASSFSGLAGDSIQYF; DNA: TGTGCCAGCAGTTTCTCGGGACTAGCGGGAGATAGCATTCAGTACTTC
size: NA; D: TRBD2; J: TRBJ2-5; V: TRBV4-2; CDR3: CASSQGGTSGPQETQYF; DNA: TGTGCCAGCAGCCAAGGTGGGACTAGCGGCCCCCAAGAGACCCAGTACTTC
size: NA; D: TRBD1; J: TRBJ2-2; V: TRBV20-1; CDR3: CSASTFTGQRNTGELFF; DNA: TGCAGTGCTAGTACGTTCACGGGACAGAGGAACACCGGGGAGCTGTTTTTT
size: NA; D: TRBD2; J: TRBJ2-7; V: TRBV14; CDR3: CASSQERRLPLAGVF; DNA: TGTGCCAGCAGCCAAGAGAGGAGGCTTCCGCTAGCGGGGGTCTTC
size: once; D: NA; J: TRBJ1-2; V: TRBV6-5; CDR3: CASSSDQRTNYGYTF; DNA: TGTGCCAGCAGTTCCGACCAAAGGACTAATTATGGCTACACCTTC
size: NA; D: TRBD1; J: TRBJ2-1; V: TRBV4-3; CDR3: CASSQALSGQAYNEQFF; DNA: TGCGCCAGCAGCCAGGCATTATCGGGACAGGCCTACAATGAGCAGTTCTTC
size: NA; D: NA; J: TRBJ1-2; V: TRBV6-1; CDR3: CASSEVTGHYGYTF; DNA: TGTGCCAGCAGTGAAGTCACAGGGCACTATGGCTACACCTTC
size: NA; D: NA; J: TRBJ1-6; V: TRBV7-9; CDR3: CASSLDRVGDSPLHF; DNA: TGTGCCAGCAGCTTAGATCGGGTGGGAGATTCACCCCTCCACTTT
size: NA; D: TRBD1; J: TRBJ1-1; V: TRBV6-1; CDR3: CASSEVKGAVTEAFF; DNA: TGTGCCAGCAGTGAAGTCAAGGGGGCAGTCACTGAAGCTTTCTTT
size: NA; D: NA; J: TRBJ2-7; V: TRBV5-6; CDR3: CASSSTPGRLYEQYF; DNA: TGTGCCAGCAGCTCCACCCCAGGGCGTTTATACGAGCAGTACTTC
size: NA; D: NA; J: TRBJ2-7; V: TRBV7-2; CDR3: CASSLVRGSSYEQYF; DNA: TGTGCCAGCAGCTTGGTTCGGGGGTCCTCCTACGAGCAGTACTTC
size: NA; D: NA; J: TRBJ2-1; V: TRBV30; CDR3: CACPPGSSYNEQFF; DNA: TGTGCCTGCCCTCCAGGTTCCTCCTACAATGAGCAGTTCTTC
size: NA; D: NA; J: TRBJ1-5; V: TRBV12-3/TRBV12-4; CDR3: CASSSKRIQPQHF; DNA: TGTGCCAGCAGTAGCAAGAGGATTCAGCCCCAGCATTTT
size: NA; D: NA; J: TRBJ1-5; V: TRBV19; CDR3: CASTRQPNQPQHF; DNA: TGTGCCAGTACCAGACAGCCTAATCAGCCCCAGCATTTT
size: many; D: NA; J: TRBJ1-2; V: TRBV5-1; CDR3: CASSSDGNSYGYTF; DNA: TGCGCCAGCAGCTCCGATGGAAACAGCTATGGCTACACCTTC
size: NA; D: NA; J: TRBJ2-2; V: TRBV11-2; CDR3: CASSRGTGELFF; DNA: TGTGCCAGCAGCCGGGGCACCGGGGAGCTGTTTTTT
size: NA; D: TRBD1; J: TRBJ1-2; V: TRBV18; CDR3: CASSGQGDGGYTF; DNA: TGTGCCAGCTCAGGACAGGGAGATGGAGGCTACACCTTC
size: few; D: NA; J: TRBJ2-1; V: TRBV30; CDR3: CAWSVGHGGLSFF; DNA: TGTGCCTGGAGTGTGGGACACGGGGGGCTTTCGTTCTTC
size: NA; D: NA; J: TRBJ1-6; V: TRBV7-9; CDR3: CASSPRDNSPLHF; DNA: TGTGCCAGCAGCCCCCGGGATAATTCACCCCTCCACTTT
size: few; D: TRBD1; J: TRBJ1-1; V: TRBV5-1; CDR3: CASSRESQGVNTEAFF; DNA: TGCGCCAGCAGCAGAGAATCCCAGGGGGTGAACACTGAAGCTTTCTTT